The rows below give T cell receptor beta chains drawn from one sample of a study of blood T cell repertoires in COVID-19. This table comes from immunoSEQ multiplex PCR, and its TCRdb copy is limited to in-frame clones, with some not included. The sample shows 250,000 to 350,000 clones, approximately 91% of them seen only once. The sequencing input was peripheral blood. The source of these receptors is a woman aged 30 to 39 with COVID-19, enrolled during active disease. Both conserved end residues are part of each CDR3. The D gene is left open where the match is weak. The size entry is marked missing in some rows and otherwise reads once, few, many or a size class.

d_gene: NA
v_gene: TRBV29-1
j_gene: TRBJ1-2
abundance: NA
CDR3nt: TGCAGCGTTGAGGAACAGGATAACTATGGCTACACCTTC
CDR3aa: CSVEEQDNYGYTF

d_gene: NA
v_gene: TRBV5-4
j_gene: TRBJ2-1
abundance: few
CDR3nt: TGTGCCAGCAGCGCTCCGGTCTACAATGAGCAGTTCTTC
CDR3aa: CASSAPVYNEQFF

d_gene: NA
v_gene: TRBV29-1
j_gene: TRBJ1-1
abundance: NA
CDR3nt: TGCAGCGTTGAAGATAGGCCAGGGGACGCTTTCTTT
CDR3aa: CSVEDRPGDAFF

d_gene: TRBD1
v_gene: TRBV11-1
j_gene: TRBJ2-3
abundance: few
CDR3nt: TGTGCCAGCAGCTTCAGGACAGGGGGCACAGATACGCAGTATTTT
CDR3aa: CASSFRTGGTDTQYF

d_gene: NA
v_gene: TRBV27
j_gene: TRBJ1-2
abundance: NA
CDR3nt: TGTGCCAGCAGTTTCAACAGGGCAAAGGACTATGGCTACACCTTC
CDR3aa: CASSFNRAKDYGYTF

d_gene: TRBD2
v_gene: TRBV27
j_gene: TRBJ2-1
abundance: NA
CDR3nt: TGTGCCAGCTCGAGCGGGAGGGGTTACAATGAGCAGTTCTTC
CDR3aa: CASSSGRGYNEQFF

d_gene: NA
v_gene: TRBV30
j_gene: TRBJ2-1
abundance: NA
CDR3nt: TGTGCCTGGACGGCGGGGCTCTCCTACAATGAGCAGTTCTTC
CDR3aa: CAWTAGLSYNEQFF

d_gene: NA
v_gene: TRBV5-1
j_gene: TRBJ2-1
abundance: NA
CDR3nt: TGCGCCAGCAGCCCATCGGGAGCGTCGTCCTACAATGAGCAGTTCTTC
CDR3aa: CASSPSGASSYNEQFF

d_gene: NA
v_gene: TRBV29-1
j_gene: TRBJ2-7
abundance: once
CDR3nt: TGCAGCGTGGGCACTGGTTCCTACGAGCAGTACTTC
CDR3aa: CSVGTGSYEQYF

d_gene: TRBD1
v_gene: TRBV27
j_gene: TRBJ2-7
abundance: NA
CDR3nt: TGTGCCAGCAGTCCCGGGACAGACTACGAGCAGTACTTC
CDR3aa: CASSPGTDYEQYF

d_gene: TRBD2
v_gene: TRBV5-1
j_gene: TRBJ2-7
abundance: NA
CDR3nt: TGCGCCAGCAGCTTTGAGCGGGAACCTTACGAGCAGTACTTC
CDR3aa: CASSFEREPYEQYF

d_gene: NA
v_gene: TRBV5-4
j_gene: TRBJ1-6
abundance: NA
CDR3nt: TGTGCCAGCAGCTCCCGGAACAGGGATAATTCACCCCTCCACTTT
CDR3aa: CASSSRNRDNSPLHF

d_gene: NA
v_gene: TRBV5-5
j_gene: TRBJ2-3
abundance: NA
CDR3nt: TGTGCCAGCAGCCCGAGGGAACGGAGCACAGATACGCAGTATTTT
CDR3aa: CASSPRERSTDTQYF

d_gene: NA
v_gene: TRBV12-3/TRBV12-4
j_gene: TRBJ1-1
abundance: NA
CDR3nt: TGTGCCACCCTTCGGGGGGGGAACACTGAAGCTTTCTTT
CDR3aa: CATLRGGNTEAFF

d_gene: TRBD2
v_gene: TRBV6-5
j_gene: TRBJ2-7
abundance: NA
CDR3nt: TGTGCCAGCAGTCGCGGGACTAGCGGGAGTAACGAGCAGTACTTC
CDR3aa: CASSRGTSGSNEQYF

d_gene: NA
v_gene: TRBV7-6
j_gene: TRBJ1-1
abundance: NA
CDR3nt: TGTGCCAGCAGCTTAGGGGGGCCGATGAACACTGAAGCTTTCTTT
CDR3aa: CASSLGGPMNTEAFF

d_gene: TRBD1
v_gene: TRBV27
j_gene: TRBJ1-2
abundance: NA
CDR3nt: TGTGCCAGCAGTCCTACAGGGGTGGTTGGCTACACCTTC
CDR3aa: CASSPTGVVGYTF

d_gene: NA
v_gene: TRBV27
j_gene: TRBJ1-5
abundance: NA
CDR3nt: TGTGCCAGCAGTTTGGGGGCAGGACAGCCCCAGCATTTT
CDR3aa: CASSLGAGQPQHF

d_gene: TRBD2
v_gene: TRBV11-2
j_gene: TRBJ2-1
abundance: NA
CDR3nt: TGTGCCAGCAGCTTAGGTGTAGCGGGAGGTGAGCAGTTCTTC
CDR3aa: CASSLGVAGGEQFF

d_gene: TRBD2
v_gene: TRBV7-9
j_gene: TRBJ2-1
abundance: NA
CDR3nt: TGTGCCAGCAGCTCAAGGGGTCTAGCGGGAGTGGGTAATGAGCAGTTCTTC
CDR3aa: CASSSRGLAGVGNEQFF

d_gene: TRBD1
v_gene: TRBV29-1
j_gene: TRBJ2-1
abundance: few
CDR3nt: TGCAGCGTTGAAGCGCCGGACAGGGGCACCTACAATGAGCAGTTCTTC
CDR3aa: CSVEAPDRGTYNEQFF

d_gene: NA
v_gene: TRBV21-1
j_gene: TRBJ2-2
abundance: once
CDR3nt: TGTGCCGCCAAATCGGAGACTTGTCACACCGGGGAGCTGTTTTTT
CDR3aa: CAAKSETCHTGELFF

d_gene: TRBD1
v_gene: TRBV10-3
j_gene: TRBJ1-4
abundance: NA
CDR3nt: TGTGCCATCAGTGATGGGACAGCTAATGAAAAACTGTTTTTT
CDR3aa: CAISDGTANEKLFF

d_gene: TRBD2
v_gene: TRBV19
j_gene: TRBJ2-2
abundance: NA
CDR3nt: TGTGCCAGTAGTATGAGGGGGACTAGCGGGAGGGCCAACACCGGGGAGCTGTTTTTT
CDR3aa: CASSMRGTSGRANTGELFF

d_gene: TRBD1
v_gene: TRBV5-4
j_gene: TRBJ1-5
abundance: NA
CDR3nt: TGTGCCAGCAGCTCTGACAGGGGAAGTCAGCCCCAGCATTTT
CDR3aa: CASSSDRGSQPQHF

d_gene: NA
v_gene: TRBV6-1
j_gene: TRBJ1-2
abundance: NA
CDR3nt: TGTGCCAGCAGTGAAGGGCGGTACGGCTATGGCTACACCTTC
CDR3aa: CASSEGRYGYGYTF

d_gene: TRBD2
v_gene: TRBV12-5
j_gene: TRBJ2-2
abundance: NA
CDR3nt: TGTGCTAGTGGTTTGCCGGGACTAGATTTGTCCGGGGAGCTGTTTTTT
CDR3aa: CASGLPGLDLSGELFF

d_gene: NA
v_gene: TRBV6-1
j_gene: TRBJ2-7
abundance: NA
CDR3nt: TGTGCCAGCAGTGACAGGGCCATCTACGAGCAGTACTTC
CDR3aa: CASSDRAIYEQYF

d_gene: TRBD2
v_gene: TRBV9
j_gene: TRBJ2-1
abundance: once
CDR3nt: TGTGCCAGCAGCGTAGGGGAGCTAGCGGGCCTTGAGCAGTTCTTC
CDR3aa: CASSVGELAGLEQFF

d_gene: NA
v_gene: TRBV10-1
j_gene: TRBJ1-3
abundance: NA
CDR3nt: TGCGCCAGCAGCCATGGAGGGGGAAACACCATATATTTT
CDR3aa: CASSHGGGNTIYF

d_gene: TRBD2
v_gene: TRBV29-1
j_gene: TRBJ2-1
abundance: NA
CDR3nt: TGCAGCGTTGAAAGAGCGGGAGAGGATGAGCAGTTCTTC
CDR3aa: CSVERAGEDEQFF

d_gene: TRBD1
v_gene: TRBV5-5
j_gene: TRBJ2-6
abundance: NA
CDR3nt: TGTGCCAGCAGCTCACAGGGGGCTTCTGGGGCCAACGTCCTGACTTTC
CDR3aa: CASSSQGASGANVLTF

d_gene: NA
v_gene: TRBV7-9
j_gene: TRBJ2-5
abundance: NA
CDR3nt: TGTGCCAGCAGCTTGGCGCAGGGTCCAGAGACCCAGTACTTC
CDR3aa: CASSLAQGPETQYF

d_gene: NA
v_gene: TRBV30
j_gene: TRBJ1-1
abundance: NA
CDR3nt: TGTGCCTGGAACAGAGCCACTGAAGCTTTCTTT
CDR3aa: CAWNRATEAFF

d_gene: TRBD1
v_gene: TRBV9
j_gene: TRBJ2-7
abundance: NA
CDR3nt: TGTGCCAGCAGCGCCCAGGGGGTTACCTACGAGCAGTACTTC
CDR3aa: CASSAQGVTYEQYF

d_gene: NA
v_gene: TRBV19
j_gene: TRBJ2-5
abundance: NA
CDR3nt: TGTGCCAGTAGTACTGAGTACCAAGAGACCCAGTACTTC
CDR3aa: CASSTEYQETQYF

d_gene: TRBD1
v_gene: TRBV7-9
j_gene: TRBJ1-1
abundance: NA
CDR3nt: TGTGCCAGCAGCTTAGGACAGGGGGCCCACACTGAAGCTTTCTTT
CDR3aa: CASSLGQGAHTEAFF

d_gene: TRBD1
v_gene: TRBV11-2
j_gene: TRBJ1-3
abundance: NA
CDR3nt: TGTGCCAGCAGCTTATCCCCGGACAGGGGGAAAGGAAACACCATATATTTT
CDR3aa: CASSLSPDRGKGNTIYF

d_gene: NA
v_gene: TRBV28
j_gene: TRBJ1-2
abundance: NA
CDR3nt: TGTGCCGTCGGAGACTTTAACTATGGCTACACCTTC
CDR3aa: CAVGDFNYGYTF

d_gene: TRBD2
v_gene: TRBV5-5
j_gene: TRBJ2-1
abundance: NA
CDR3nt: TGTGCCAGCAGCTTCGGGACTAGCTTCCATGAGCAGTTCTTC
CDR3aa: CASSFGTSFHEQFF

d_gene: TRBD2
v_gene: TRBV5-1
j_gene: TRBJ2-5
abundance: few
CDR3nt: TGCGCCAGCAGCTTGGCCGGTAGCGGGAGGGGTAAAGAGACCCAGTACTTC
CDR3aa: CASSLAGSGRGKETQYF

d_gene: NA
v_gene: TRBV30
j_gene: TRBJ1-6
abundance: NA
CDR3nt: TGTGCCTGGCGACTTTCCTATAATTCACCCCTCCACTTT
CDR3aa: CAWRLSYNSPLHF

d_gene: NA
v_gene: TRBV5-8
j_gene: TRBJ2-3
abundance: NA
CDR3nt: TGTGCCAGCAGAATAACAGGGTCGGATACGCAGTATTTT
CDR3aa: CASRITGSDTQYF

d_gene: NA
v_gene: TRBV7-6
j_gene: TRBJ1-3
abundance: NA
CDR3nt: TGTGCCAGCAGCTTAGTGACAGTTAGCTCTGGAAACACCATATATTTT
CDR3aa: CASSLVTVSSGNTIYF

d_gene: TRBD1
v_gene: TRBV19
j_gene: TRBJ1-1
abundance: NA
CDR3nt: TGTGCCAGCGATCCCACAGGGGACACTGAAGCTTTCTTT
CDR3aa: CASDPTGDTEAFF

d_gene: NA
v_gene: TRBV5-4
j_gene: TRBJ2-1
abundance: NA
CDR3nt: TGTGCCAGCAGTCCCAGTTCCTACAATGAGCAGTTCTTC
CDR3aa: CASSPSSYNEQFF

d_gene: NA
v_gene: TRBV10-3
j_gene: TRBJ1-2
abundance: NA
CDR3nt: TGTGCCATCAGTGAGGGACAGCTGGACGGCTACACCTTC
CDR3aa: CAISEGQLDGYTF

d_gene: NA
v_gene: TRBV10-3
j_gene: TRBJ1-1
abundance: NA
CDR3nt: TGTGCCATCAGTTCGGGGATAGAAGCTTTCTTT
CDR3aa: CAISSGIEAFF

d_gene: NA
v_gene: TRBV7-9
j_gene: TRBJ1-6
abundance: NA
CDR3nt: TGTGCCAGCAGCTTAGGGGACACCCGCCTCCACTTT
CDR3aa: CASSLGDTRLHF

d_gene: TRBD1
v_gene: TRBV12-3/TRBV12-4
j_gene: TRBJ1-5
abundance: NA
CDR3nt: TGTGCCAGCAGTTTTCAGGGGGATCAGCCCCAGCATTTT
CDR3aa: CASSFQGDQPQHF

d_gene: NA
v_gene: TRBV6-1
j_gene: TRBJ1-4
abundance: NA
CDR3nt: TGTGCCAGCAGTGACAGGGGATATAATGAAAAACTGTTTTTT
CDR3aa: CASSDRGYNEKLFF

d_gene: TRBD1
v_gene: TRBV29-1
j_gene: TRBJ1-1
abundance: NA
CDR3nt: TGCAGCGTCGACAGGGGGCGGACGAACACTGAAGCTTTCTTT
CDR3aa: CSVDRGRTNTEAFF

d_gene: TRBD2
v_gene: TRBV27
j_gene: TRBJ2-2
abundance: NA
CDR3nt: TGTGCCAGCCGCCTGCTTAGCGGGAGCACCGGGGAGCTGTTTTTT
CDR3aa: CASRLLSGSTGELFF

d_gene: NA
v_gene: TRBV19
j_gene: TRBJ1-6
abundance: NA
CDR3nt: TGTGCCAGTTCAACGGACCCCAGGGGCAACTCACCCCTCCACTTT
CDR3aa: CASSTDPRGNSPLHF

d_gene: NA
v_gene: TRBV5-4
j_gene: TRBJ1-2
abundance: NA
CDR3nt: TGTGCCAGCAGCCCTCTATCGGGACAAAGAACTAATGGCTACACCTTC
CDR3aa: CASSPLSGQRTNGYTF